This T cell receptor beta chain was identified in a study of cytomegalovirus exposure and HLA in healthy donors. Whole-study results and caveats: Through in vitro validation, a few CMV-associated chains were shown to be specific for CMV antigens. Whilst most TCR sequences proved rare, a subset of public TCRs occurred across many donors. Cytomegalovirus association was listed for about 160 TCR beta chains.

For this clone: Its cognate antigen is unknown.

CDR1 SGHVS and CDR2 FNYEAQ come from the germline V gene. This CDR3 spans 16 amino acids. Trimming removed 1 base from V and 6 bases from J; junction bases left unmatched: 8. The table came from immunoSEQ multiplex PCR; TCRdb's copy has only in-frame clones and leaves some out. This table has approximately 60,000 clones, 80% to 95% appearing once. The donors were members of the roughly 130-subject validation cohort (separate from the roughly 700-subject first cohort). The sample consisted of PBMCs. This chain uses TRBV7-6 with TRBJ2-2, with 7 bases that match TRBD1. This receptor was obtained from a man aged 18 to 30 in good health and CMV-seronegative. The CDR3 sequence is CASSLVAGGTAGELFF. The CDR3 region has the DNA TGTGCCAGCAGCTTAGTGGCAGGGGGAACTGCCGGGGAGCTGTTTTTT. The full variable domain, its missing parts supplied by reference TRBV7-6 and TRBJ2-2, is GAGVSQSPRYKVTKRGQDVALRCDPISGHVSLYWYRQALGQGPEFLTYFNYEAQQDKSGLPNDRFSAERPEGSISTLTIQRTEQRDSAMYRCASSLVAGGTAGELFFGEGSRLTVL.